The 3 T cell receptor beta chains in this list originate from one sample, sequenced in a study of cytomegalovirus exposure and HLA in healthy donors. Produced via immunoSEQ multiplex PCR; TCRdb's table is partial and in-frame only. Altogether under 200,000 clones are present, around 92% being singletons, with the ten largest covering around 10%. The sample taken for sequencing was PBMCs. The receptor source for this set is a woman between 18 and 29 years old in good health and CMV-seropositive.

This sequence joins TRBV7-2 and TRBJ2-2; the D is unclear. The CDR3 spans 13 residues. The ends were cut back, 4 bases at V and 6 bases at J, with 9 bases in the middle. The V gene's germline CDR1 is SGHTA and CDR2 FQGNSA. CDR3 nucleotides: TGTGCCAGCAGCTCCTACTATCCCGGGGAGCTGTTTTTT. Its protein product is CASSSYYPGELFF.

The V and J genes are TRBV30 and TRBJ2-7; 11 bases are shared with TRBD2. The CDR3 extends over 13 amino acids. The junction had 7 bases not matched to a gene; V was cut back by 8 bases and J by 4 bases. CDR1 and CDR2 (germline): GTSNPN, SVGIG (reference sequence). CDR3 nucleotides: TGTGCCACTCAGACTAGCGGGATGTACGAGCAGTACTTC. It is translated as CATQTSGMYEQYF.

The chain is built from TRBV19 and TRBJ2-3; D gene uncertain. V lost 6 bases, J lost 3 bases, and 4 bases lay in between. Germline CDR1 reads LNHDA; CDR2 reads SQIVND (reference sequence). The CDR3 is made up of 11 amino acids. For the CDR3, the DNA is TGTGCCAGTAGCCTTACAGATACGCAGTATTTT. This codes for CASSLTDTQYF. Full variable domain (rest looked up from reference TRBV19 and TRBJ2-3): DGGITQSPKYLFRKEGQNVTLSCEQNLNHDAMYWYRQDPGQGLRLIYYSQIVNDFQKGDIAEGYSVSREKKESFPLTVTSAQKNPTAFYLCASSLTDTQYFGPGTRLTVL.